The clone carrying this TCR beta chain was found many times. Its antigen is undetermined. Germline CDR1 is DFQATT and CDR2 is SNEGSKA (reference sequence). The CDR3 is made up of 17 amino acids. V was clipped by 8 bases and J by 2 bases; unmatched bases: 19. The data were obtained in a study of early T cells in non-severe SARS-CoV-2 infection. Study information: Sequencing input comprised bulk RNA from unsorted whole blood; chain pairing was not available.

Whole-study findings and limits: Lookups in VDJdb leaned toward anti-spike CD8 responses and missed private and CD4 specificities.

Unique molecular identifiers (one per individual cDNA molecule) were attached. Each CDR3 protein gets one entry after TCRdb re-called the 5' RACE reads with MiXCR. This sample yields tens of thousands of distinct CDR3 sequences, of which 4% to 5.5% are seen a single time; 5% to 7.5% belongs to the top ten. V and J are TRBV20-1 and TRBJ1-2; 8 nucleotides agree with TRBD1. The sample consisted of whole blood. The TCR sequence derives from an adult who was a healthcare worker with PCR-confirmed SARS-CoV-2 infection or an uninfected control (not recorded which). The CDR3 protein is CSFLTPGQETYNYGYTF. The CDR3 DNA sequence: TGCAGTTTTTTGACCCCGGGACAGGAGACTTACAACTATGGCTACACCTTC.